This passage covers 28 T cell receptor beta chains from one sample sequenced in a study of blood T cell repertoires in COVID-19. The table came from immunoSEQ multiplex PCR; TCRdb's copy has only in-frame clones and leaves some out. The sample records about 220,000 clones, 65% to 85% being singletons. The sample consisted of PBMCs or T cells enriched from blood (not recorded which). Receptors originate from a woman aged 60-75 years who had recovered from COVID-19.

This chain links TRBV18 with TRBJ1-4; 7 bases align to TRBD1. Germline-derived CDR1 and CDR2 are KGHSH and LQKENI. This CDR3 contains 15 residues. Unmatched junction bases numbered 9, after V lost 4 bases and J lost 7 bases. CDR3 in amino acids: CASSLDRVRGEKLFF. The CDR3 DNA sequence: TGTGCCAGCTCACTTGACAGGGTTCGTGGTGAAAAACTGTTTTTT.

The chain links TRBV3-1 (or the pseudogene TRBV3-2) to TRBJ1-5, with D uncertain. Per the germline V gene, CDR1 is LGHDT and CDR2 is YNNKEL (reference sequence). Trimming shortened V by 8 bases and J by 0 bases, and 23 bases separated the two germline ends. The CDR3 spans 18 residues. CDR3 in DNA: TGTGCCAGCTGTCCAAGAAGTCTGCCCGCGGATAGCAATCAGCCCCAGCATTTT. Protein sequence: CASCPRSLPADSNQPQHF.

The chain recombines TRBV6-2 or TRBV6-3 with TRBJ1-1, with D perhaps TRBD1 (6 bases). Germline CDR1 reads MNHEY; CDR2 reads SVGEGT. Trimming left V 6 bases short and J 6 bases short, with 23 bases between. This CDR3 spans 16 amino acids. Written as DNA, the CDR3 is TGTGCCAGCAGCCCTGACAGGAGCCCCGCCTGGCCTGAAGCTTTCTTT. Translated: CASSPDRSPAWPEAFF.

The table lists this clone with a count of one. The gene calls are TRBV7-8 and TRBJ1-6, with 8 bases that match TRBD1. The CDR3 runs to 19 residues. Trimming took 5 bases from V and 1 from J; bases not matched to a gene: 13. Looked up from germline, CDR1 is SGHVS and CDR2 is FQNEAQ. In DNA, the CDR3 is TGTGCCAGCAGCCCATTCCGGGACAGGTTACTATCCTATAATTCACCCCTCCACTTT. Protein: CASSPFRDRLLSYNSPLHF.

This rearrangement joins TRBV19 to TRBJ2-3; 7 bases map to TRBD2. The germline V gene has CDR1 LNHDA and CDR2 SQIVND (reference sequence). This CDR3 is built from 13 residues. V lost 8 bases, J lost 2 bases, and 4 bases stayed unmatched. CDR3 region: CASGLESTDTQYF. The DNA of the CDR3 is TGTGCCAGTGGACTAGAATCCACAGATACGCAGTATTTT. The variable domain in full, completed from reference TRBV19 and TRBJ2-3, reads DGGITQSPKYLFRKEGQNVTLSCEQNLNHDAMYWYRQDPGQGLRLIYYSQIVNDFQKGDIAEGYSVSREKKESFPLTVTSAQKNPTAFYLCASGLESTDTQYFGPGTRLTVL.

The gene calls are TRBV6-4 and TRBJ2-7; D possibly corresponds to TRBD2 (6 bases). The germline CDR1 and CDR2 sequences are MRHNA and SNTAGT. The V end was cut by 0 bases, the J end by 1 base, with 13 bases between. The CDR3 contains 16 residues. CDR3 coding DNA: TGTGCCAGCAGTGACTCTCGACCTCGGGGGTCCTACGAGCAGTACTTC. It translates to CASSDSRPRGSYEQYF.

The rearrangement joins TRBV28 to TRBJ1-5, with D possibly being TRBD1 (5 bases). The CDR3 runs 16 residues. The germline V and J ends were trimmed by 7 bases and 2 bases, with 18 bases remaining between them. Germline CDR1 is MDHEN and CDR2 is SYDVKM. The CDR3 bases are TGTGCCAGCAAAGGATTTTTTGTAGGGGGCAATCAGCCCCAGCATTTT. This sequence encodes CASKGFFVGGNQPQHF.

This clone was detected a few times. The V gene is TRBV10-3, the J gene TRBJ2-2; 11 bases line up with TRBD1. This CDR3 has 17 residues. Germline assignment: CDR1 ENHRY and CDR2 SYGVKD. Trimming removed 2 bases from V and 3 bases from J; junction bases left unmatched: 5. CDR3 in DNA: TGTGCCATCAGTGAGGGACAGGGGGCGGGAGACACCGGGGAGCTGTTTTTT. Translation: CAISEGQGAGDTGELFF.

This clone showed up just a few times. This rearrangement joins TRBV7-3 to TRBJ1-2; possibly TRBD1 for D (6 bases). This CDR3 is built from 14 residues. The germline CDR1 and CDR2 sequences are SGHTA and FQGTGA. Deletions cut 6 bases from V and 4 bases from J, with 15 bases between. The CDR3 is CASSKQGRGYGYTF. Here the CDR3 DNA reads TGTGCCAGCAGTAAACAGGGCCGGGGCTATGGCTACACCTTC.

This chain connects TRBV3-1 (or the pseudogene TRBV3-2) to TRBJ2-5; the D is unclear. CDR3 length: 13 amino acids. Germline lookup yields CDR1 LGHDT and CDR2 YNNKEL (reference sequence). The V and J ends lost 4 bases and 2 bases respectively, with 8 bases between them. The CDR3 DNA follows: TGTGCCAGCAGCCCGCAGGTACAAGAGACCCAGTACTTC. Its protein product is CASSPQVQETQYF.

V gene TRBV2 combines with J gene TRBJ2-7, with TRBD1 identical over 7 bases. V gave up 3 bases and J gave up 6 bases; unmatched junction bases: 11. Germline loops: CDR1 SNHLY, CDR2 FYNNEI. There are 15 residues in the CDR3. The CDR3 reads CASSEFGTVSPEQYF. For the CDR3, the DNA is TGTGCCAGCAGTGAGTTCGGGACAGTAAGTCCCGAGCAGTACTTC.

The V gene is TRBV4-3, the J gene TRBJ2-4; no firm D call. The germline V gene encodes CDR1 LGHNA and CDR2 YSLEER. The CDR3 contains 13 residues. Trimming removed 0 bases from V and 11 bases from J, with 11 bases in between. Written as DNA, the CDR3 is TGCGCCAGCAGCCAAGATTTGAGGCCGGTTCAGTACTTC. This sequence encodes CASSQDLRPVQYF.

V is TRBV7-6 and J is TRBJ2-1; D remains ambiguous. This CDR3 has 14 amino acids. Trimming took off 5 bases at V and 4 bases at J, with 12 bases between the two ends. Germline CDR1 SGHVS, CDR2 FNYEAQ. CDR3 coding DNA: TGTGCCAGCAGCCCGCGGCACGGTTACAATGAGCAGTTCTTC. Protein product: CASSPRHGYNEQFF. Full variable domain (remainder filled in from reference TRBV7-6 and TRBJ2-1): GAGVSQSPRYKVTKRGQDVALRCDPISGHVSLYWYRQALGQGPEFLTYFNYEAQQDKSGLPNDRFSAERPEGSISTLTIQRTEQRDSAMYRCASSPRHGYNEQFFGPGTRLTVL.

J is TRBJ1-2 and V is TRBV6-2 or TRBV6-3; D call uncertain. With 2 bases removed from V and 5 bases from J, the gap between germline ends came to 15 bases. Germline CDR1 reads MNHEY; CDR2 reads SVGEGT. The CDR3 is 15 residues long. CDR3 coding DNA: TGTGCCAGCAGTTACCTAAGCAGACTCCCTTATGGCTACACCTTC. Its translation is CASSYLSRLPYGYTF.

This clone has only one observation. This rearrangement joins TRBV7-2 to TRBJ2-1; perhaps TRBD1 as D (5 bases). Germline CDR1 is SGHTA and CDR2 is FQGNSA. V was clipped by 6 bases and J by 6 bases, with 12 bases between them. The CDR3 sequence is 13 residues long. The chain's CDR3 is CASRPLGLNEQFF. DNA for the CDR3: TGTGCCAGCAGGCCCTTGGGGCTCAATGAGCAGTTCTTC.

The chain is built from TRBV5-1 and TRBJ2-2, with no clear D. V dropped 0 bases and J dropped 7 bases, with 7 bases sitting between them. The length of the CDR3 is 13 residues. Germline V gene lookup returns CDR1 SGHRS and CDR2 YFSETQ. The CDR3 nucleotides are TGCGCCAGCAGCTTGGATCCCAGCGGGGAGCTGTTTTTT. It specifies CASSLDPSGELFF. The full variable domain, rest sourced from reference TRBV5-1 and TRBJ2-2, is KAGVTQTPRYLIKTRGQQVTLSCSPISGHRSVSWYQQTPGQGLQFLFEYFSETQRNKGNFPGRFSGRQFSNSRSEMNVSTLELGDSALYLCASSLDPSGELFFGEGSRLTVL.

This clone was found once. The chain carries TRBV11-3 and TRBJ1-2; D is possibly TRBD1 (5 bases). This CDR3 comprises 18 residues. Trimming took 1 base from V and 8 from J, leaving 26 bases between them. Germline assignment: CDR1 SGHNT and CDR2 YENEEA. The CDR3 protein is CASSLASAPAGPSRGYTF. CDR3 DNA sequence: TGTGCCAGCAGCTTAGCCTCCGCACCCGCAGGGCCTTCGCGGGGCTACACCTTC.

The V call is TRBV11-3, the J call TRBJ2-1, with no clear D. The V end lost 0 bases, the J end lost 7 bases, and 7 bases lay between the germline ends. The CDR3 covers 13 residues. The germline CDR1 and CDR2 sequences are SGHNT and YENEEA. The chain's CDR3 is CASSLDPLNEQFF. In DNA, the CDR3 is TGTGCCAGCAGCTTAGATCCGTTAAATGAGCAGTTCTTC.

Only one count was recorded for this clone. The chain employs TRBV12-3 or TRBV12-4 and TRBJ1-1, with D possibly TRBD1 on 5 matching bases. Deletions cut 3 bases from V and 6 bases from J, with 11 bases between. CDR3 length equals 13 residues. The CDR3 nucleotides are TGTGCCAGCAGTTTGGGGGGGTGGGCTGAAGCTTTCTTT. This gives the protein CASSLGGWAEAFF.

The genes are TRBV18 and TRBJ2-2, with D possibly matching TRBD1 (6 bases). The V end lost 3 bases, the J end lost 5 bases, and 10 bases lay between the germline ends. Germline V gives CDR1 KGHSH, CDR2 LQKENI. The CDR3 spans 14 residues. DNA for the CDR3: TGTGCCAGCTCACCGGCCAGGGGAACCGGGGAGCTGTTTTTT. As protein: CASSPARGTGELFF.

The chain uses TRBV19 and TRBJ2-7; TRBD2 matches at 10 bases. CDR1 and CDR2 from the germline V gene are LNHDA and SQIVND (reference sequence). The V gene end was trimmed by 6 bases and the J gene end by 2 bases; junction bases not matched to a gene: 4. CDR3 length equals 14 residues. The CDR3 bases are TGTGCCAGTAGGGCTAGCGGGAGTGCCTACGAGCAGTACTTC. It specifies CASRASGSAYEQYF.

V gene TRBV7-2 combines with J gene TRBJ2-3, with 10 nucleotides matching TRBD2. The germline CDR1 and CDR2 sequences are SGHTA and FQGNSA. This CDR3 contains 15 residues. The trim removed 3 bases at V and 4 bases at J, leaving 4 bases unmatched. CDR3 bases: TGTGCCAGCAGCTTTTTCCTAGCGGGGGCAGATACGCAGTATTTT. It specifies CASSFFLAGADTQYF.

The rearrangement joins TRBV19 to TRBJ1-1, with D unclear. Per the germline V gene, CDR1 is LNHDA and CDR2 is SQIVND (reference sequence). The CDR3 sequence is 13 residues long. Between the trimmed V and J ends, which lost 5 bases and 9 bases, there was a span of 16 bases. CDR3 coding DNA: TGTGCCAGTAGTCAAGGAGCAGAGATTCAAGCTTTCTTT. Residues: CASSQGAEIQAFF.

The rearrangement links TRBV7-2 to TRBJ1-2; TRBD1 agrees at 9 bases. Germline V gene data show CDR1 as SGHTA and CDR2 as FQGNSA. The CDR3 is 15 amino acids. Trimming took 2 bases from V and 8 from J; bases not matched to a gene: 9. CDR3 in DNA: TGTGCCAGCAGCTTAATGGGACGACAGGGGGAGGGCTACACCTTC. Translating it yields CASSLMGRQGEGYTF.

This chain joins TRBV5-1 and TRBJ1-3, with a weak D call TRBD1 (6 bases). The CDR3 spans 17 residues. Germline CDR1 and CDR2: SGHRS and YFSETQ. Trimming left V 1 base short and J 4 bases short, with 18 bases between. The CDR3 spells CASSLRVQGSEGNTIYF. The CDR3, as DNA: TGCGCCAGCAGCTTGCGGGTACAGGGTTCGGAGGGAAACACCATATATTTT. Supplemented by reference TRBV5-1 and TRBJ1-3, the full variable domain reads KAGVTQTPRYLIKTRGQQVTLSCSPISGHRSVSWYQQTPGQGLQFLFEYFSETQRNKGNFPGRFSGRQFSNSRSEMNVSTLELGDSALYLCASSLRVQGSEGNTIYFGEGSWLTVV.

The chain carries TRBV11-2 and TRBJ1-1; D remains ambiguous. CDR3 length: 14 residues. Germline CDR1 is SGHAT and CDR2 is FQNNGV. The germline V and J ends were trimmed by 5 bases and 4 bases, with 14 bases remaining between them. This CDR3 reads CASSRNSRGTEAFF. CDR3 sequence (DNA): TGTGCCAGCAGCCGTAATAGTCGAGGCACTGAAGCTTTCTTT.

V gene TRBV6-1 combines with J gene TRBJ2-7; TRBD2 might be the D (5 bases). Germline loops: CDR1 MNHNS, CDR2 SASEGT. The CDR3 totals 14 residues. V was trimmed by 2 bases and J by 1 base, leaving 9 bases between them. The CDR3: CASSERGMSYEQYF. As DNA, the CDR3 is TGTGCCAGCAGTGAACGAGGGATGTCCTACGAGCAGTACTTC.

A few counts support this clone. This chain uses TRBV7-9 with TRBJ1-2, with 9 positions matching TRBD1. The CDR3 spans 14 residues. Germline CDR1 is SEHNR and CDR2 is FQNEAQ (reference sequence). J lost 3 bases, V lost 4 bases, and 3 bases had no gene match. CDR3 sequence reads: CASSSDRGDYGYTF. The CDR3 nucleotides read TGTGCCAGCAGCTCAGACAGGGGGGACTATGGCTACACCTTC.